The 2 T cell receptor beta chains presented below share a single source sample, sequenced in a study of beta chain features in type 1 diabetes. Regarding the study as a whole: Shortening that was moderate but significant affected the TCRB CDR3s of Type 1 diabetes patients in all four CD4+ subsets.

Antigens for these TCRs are unknown. As every portion of the isolated RNA was reverse transcribed, the sequencing read expressed TCRB transcripts. Data came from immunoSEQ multiplex PCR; TCRdb stores just in-frame clones and leaves some out. This sample has 300,000 to 400,000 clones, with approximately 15% found just once. Sequenced: naive CD4+ T cells from blood. The receptors shown here come from a woman aged 18-30 years with type 1 diabetes.

This rearrangement joins TRBV6-6 to TRBJ1-3, with D unresolved. The CDR3 totals 12 residues. Germline V gene lookup returns CDR1 MNHNY and CDR2 SVGAGI (reference sequence). Trimming stripped 6 bases from V and 4 bases from J, with 7 bases between. In DNA, the CDR3 is TGTGCCAGCAGAGCAGGAGGAAACACCATATATTTT. Translating gives CASRAGGNTIYF.

This clone has a handful of counts. The chain couples TRBV9 to TRBJ2-4, with 7 bases matching TRBD2. V lost 3 bases and J lost 6; bases outside the gene matches: 12. Germline CDR1 is SGDLS and CDR2 is YYNGEE. This CDR3 contains 16 residues. CDR3 in amino acids: CASSGPSSGGGNIQYF. The CDR3 DNA follows: TGTGCCAGCAGCGGTCCCTCTAGCGGTGGTGGAAACATTCAGTACTTC.